These T cell receptor beta chains were read from a single sample in a study of Ad26.COV2.S vaccination and SARS-CoV-2 variants. Measured with immunoSEQ multiplex PCR; TCRdb has only the in-frame clones, and not every one. Of under 550,000 clones in the sample, 75% to 95% are singletons; the top ten hold over 9%. The sample consisted of peripheral blood, taken in a trial of Ad26.COV2.S vaccine versus placebo. These receptors were taken from a person between 18 and 60 years old who received the Ad26.COV2.S COVID-19 vaccine or a placebo. Each CDR3 is given with its conserved first and last residue. The order of the fields is clone size, D gene, V gene, J gene, CDR3 DNA, CDR3 protein. The D gene is left open where the match is weak. Not all rows give a size; the values are once, few, many and, for expanded clones, a class.

NA	TRBD2	TRBV6-5	TRBJ2-7	TGTGCCAGCAGTTACGTAGGACTAGCGTCCGAGCAGTACTTC	CASSYVGLASEQYF
NA	TRBD1	TRBV3-1/TRBV3-2	TRBJ2-2	TGTGCCAGCAGCCCCGACAGGGCGTGGGCCGGGGAGCTGTTTTTT	CASSPDRAWAGELFF
NA	NA	TRBV11-2	TRBJ1-6	TGTGCCAGCAGCTTTGGTGTGGTCGGGGATTCACCCCTCCACTTT	CASSFGVVGDSPLHF
once	TRBD1	TRBV4-2	TRBJ1-2	TGTGCCAGCAGCCAAACGACAGGGACCTACACCTTC	CASSQTTGTYTF
NA	NA	TRBV15	TRBJ1-1	TGTGCCACCAGCAGAGTAATCGGGTTGAGGTCGGGTGAAGCTTTCTTT	CATSRVIGLRSGEAFF
NA	NA	TRBV3-1/TRBV3-2	TRBJ1-4	TGTGCCAGCAGCCAACTAAGTACTGGTGAAGGAGATGAAAAACTGTTTTTT	CASSQLSTGEGDEKLFF
once	NA	TRBV19	TRBJ1-2	TGTGCCAGTAGTATGGTGGCAGGGAACTATGGCTACACCTTC	CASSMVAGNYGYTF
NA	NA	TRBV6-5	TRBJ2-5	TGTGCCAGCAGCCCGAGACCGGGGGAGACCCAGTACTTC	CASSPRPGETQYF
once	NA	TRBV6-5	TRBJ2-7	TGTGCCAGCAGACCCTCCGCAGCGTCAGCCTACGAGCAGTACTTC	CASRPSAASAYEQYF
once	NA	TRBV18	TRBJ1-4	TGTGCCAGCTCACAAAGGGGAGCAACTAATGAAAAACTGTTTTTT	CASSQRGATNEKLFF
NA	NA	TRBV30	TRBJ2-6	TGTGCCTGGAGTTCAGGACGGCTAGGGGCCAACGTCCTGACTTTC	CAWSSGRLGANVLTF
NA	TRBD1	TRBV5-1	TRBJ1-1	TGCGCCAGCAGCTTGGCCGCAGGGGGAGTAATGAACACTGAAGCTTTCTTT	CASSLAAGGVMNTEAFF
NA	NA	TRBV5-8	TRBJ1-3	TGTGCCAGCAGCTTCACAACAAGGGCTGGAAACACCATATATTTT	CASSFTTRAGNTIYF
NA	NA	TRBV28	TRBJ2-7	TGTGCCACCCACGGATCGTCCTACGAGCAGTACTTC	CATHGSSYEQYF
NA	TRBD1	TRBV6-2/TRBV6-3	TRBJ1-2	TGTGCCAGCAGTCGGCGGACAGGGGGGGATGGCTACACCTTC	CASSRRTGGDGYTF
NA	NA	TRBV18	TRBJ2-3	TGTGCCAGCTCACCGGATCTAGCAACAGATACGCAGTATTTT	CASSPDLATDTQYF
NA	TRBD2	TRBV27	TRBJ2-3	TGTGCCAGCACCCTGGGCGGGAGGAACGCAGATACGCAGTATTTT	CASTLGGRNADTQYF
NA	NA	TRBV27	TRBJ2-7	TGTGCCAGCAGTTTACTGGGCTACCAAGGGGAGCAGTACTTC	CASSLLGYQGEQYF
NA	NA	TRBV6-2/TRBV6-3	TRBJ2-1	TGTGCCAGCAGTTCCCGGGCCGTGAATGAGCAGTTCTTC	CASSSRAVNEQFF
NA	NA	TRBV21-1	TRBJ2-1	TGTGCCAGCAGCACTAAGGTAGGTTGGGGGCGCGACAATGAGCAGTTCTTC	CASSTKVGWGRDNEQFF
NA	TRBD2	TRBV11-2	TRBJ2-7	TGTGCCAGCAGCACTCGTCTAGCGGGAGGTTACGAGCAGTACTTC	CASSTRLAGGYEQYF
NA	NA	TRBV6-6	TRBJ2-3	TGTGCCACCGGGGACGCTAACACAGATACGCAGTATTTT	CATGDANTDTQYF
NA	TRBD1	TRBV5-1	TRBJ2-7	TGCGCCAGCAGCCTGGGACAGGGGGCTGGGTACGAGCAGTACTTC	CASSLGQGAGYEQYF
once	TRBD1	TRBV5-4	TRBJ1-1	TGTGCCAGCAGGGGACAGGGGGCTGTGTTCACTGAAGCTTTCTTT	CASRGQGAVFTEAFF
NA	NA	TRBV5-5	TRBJ2-2	TGTGCCAGCAGCTTGGTTCCACTTGACATAACGATCACCGGGGAGCTGTTTTTT	CASSLVPLDITITGELFF
NA	NA	TRBV19	TRBJ1-3	TGTGCCAGTAGTATAAGCGAGGTCCACTCTGGAAACACCATATATTTT	CASSISEVHSGNTIYF
NA	TRBD2	TRBV9	TRBJ2-3	TGTGCCAGCAGCGTAGGGACCGGACTAGAACAGTATTTT	CASSVGTGLEQYF
NA	NA	TRBV5-5	TRBJ2-5	TGTGCCAGCAGCCAGCGACTACCTGGGGAGACCCAGTACTTC	CASSQRLPGETQYF
NA	TRBD1	TRBV18	TRBJ1-6	TGTGCCAGCTCACAAAAAGACAGGGATTCACCCCTCCACTTT	CASSQKDRDSPLHF
NA	NA	TRBV5-1	TRBJ2-3	TGCGCCAGCAGCGCCTCAGGGTACACAGATACGCAGTATTTT	CASSASGYTDTQYF
NA	NA	TRBV28	TRBJ1-6	TGTGCCAGCGGGGGGAGTAATTCACCCCTCCACTTT	CASGGSNSPLHF
NA	TRBD2	TRBV6-5	TRBJ2-7	TGTGCCAGCAGAAAAGCGGGAGGGCCTTTCTACGAGCAGTACTTC	CASRKAGGPFYEQYF
NA	NA	TRBV10-1	TRBJ1-2	TGCGCCAGCAGTGACTCGACTAACTATGGCTACACCTTC	CASSDSTNYGYTF
NA	TRBD1	TRBV11-2	TRBJ2-4	TGTGCCAGCAGCTTAATGGGGGACGGCAGGGGGCGAGACTTC	CASSLMGDGRGRDF
NA	NA	TRBV6-2/TRBV6-3	TRBJ1-3	TGTGCCAGCAGTTATGGGTTCGGAAACACCATATATTTT	CASSYGFGNTIYF
NA	TRBD2	TRBV7-9	TRBJ2-1	TGTGCCAGCAGCTTCACGGTCCCGGCGGGAGGGGGCAATGAGCAGTTCTTC	CASSFTVPAGGGNEQFF
NA	TRBD1	TRBV30	TRBJ1-6	TGTGCCGCAGACAGGGGTTTTTCACCCCTCCACTTT	CAADRGFSPLHF